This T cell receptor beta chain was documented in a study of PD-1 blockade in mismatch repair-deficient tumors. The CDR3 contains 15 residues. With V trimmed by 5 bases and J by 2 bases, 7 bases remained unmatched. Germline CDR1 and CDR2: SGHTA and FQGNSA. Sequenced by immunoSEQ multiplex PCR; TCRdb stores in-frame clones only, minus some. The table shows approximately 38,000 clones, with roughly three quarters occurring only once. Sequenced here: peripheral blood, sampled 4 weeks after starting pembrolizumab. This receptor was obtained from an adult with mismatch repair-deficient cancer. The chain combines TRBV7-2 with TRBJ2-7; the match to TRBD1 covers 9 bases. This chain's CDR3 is CASSPSTGGAYEQYF. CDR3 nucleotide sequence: TGTGCCAGCAGCCCCTCGACAGGGGGAGCCTACGAGCAGTACTTC.